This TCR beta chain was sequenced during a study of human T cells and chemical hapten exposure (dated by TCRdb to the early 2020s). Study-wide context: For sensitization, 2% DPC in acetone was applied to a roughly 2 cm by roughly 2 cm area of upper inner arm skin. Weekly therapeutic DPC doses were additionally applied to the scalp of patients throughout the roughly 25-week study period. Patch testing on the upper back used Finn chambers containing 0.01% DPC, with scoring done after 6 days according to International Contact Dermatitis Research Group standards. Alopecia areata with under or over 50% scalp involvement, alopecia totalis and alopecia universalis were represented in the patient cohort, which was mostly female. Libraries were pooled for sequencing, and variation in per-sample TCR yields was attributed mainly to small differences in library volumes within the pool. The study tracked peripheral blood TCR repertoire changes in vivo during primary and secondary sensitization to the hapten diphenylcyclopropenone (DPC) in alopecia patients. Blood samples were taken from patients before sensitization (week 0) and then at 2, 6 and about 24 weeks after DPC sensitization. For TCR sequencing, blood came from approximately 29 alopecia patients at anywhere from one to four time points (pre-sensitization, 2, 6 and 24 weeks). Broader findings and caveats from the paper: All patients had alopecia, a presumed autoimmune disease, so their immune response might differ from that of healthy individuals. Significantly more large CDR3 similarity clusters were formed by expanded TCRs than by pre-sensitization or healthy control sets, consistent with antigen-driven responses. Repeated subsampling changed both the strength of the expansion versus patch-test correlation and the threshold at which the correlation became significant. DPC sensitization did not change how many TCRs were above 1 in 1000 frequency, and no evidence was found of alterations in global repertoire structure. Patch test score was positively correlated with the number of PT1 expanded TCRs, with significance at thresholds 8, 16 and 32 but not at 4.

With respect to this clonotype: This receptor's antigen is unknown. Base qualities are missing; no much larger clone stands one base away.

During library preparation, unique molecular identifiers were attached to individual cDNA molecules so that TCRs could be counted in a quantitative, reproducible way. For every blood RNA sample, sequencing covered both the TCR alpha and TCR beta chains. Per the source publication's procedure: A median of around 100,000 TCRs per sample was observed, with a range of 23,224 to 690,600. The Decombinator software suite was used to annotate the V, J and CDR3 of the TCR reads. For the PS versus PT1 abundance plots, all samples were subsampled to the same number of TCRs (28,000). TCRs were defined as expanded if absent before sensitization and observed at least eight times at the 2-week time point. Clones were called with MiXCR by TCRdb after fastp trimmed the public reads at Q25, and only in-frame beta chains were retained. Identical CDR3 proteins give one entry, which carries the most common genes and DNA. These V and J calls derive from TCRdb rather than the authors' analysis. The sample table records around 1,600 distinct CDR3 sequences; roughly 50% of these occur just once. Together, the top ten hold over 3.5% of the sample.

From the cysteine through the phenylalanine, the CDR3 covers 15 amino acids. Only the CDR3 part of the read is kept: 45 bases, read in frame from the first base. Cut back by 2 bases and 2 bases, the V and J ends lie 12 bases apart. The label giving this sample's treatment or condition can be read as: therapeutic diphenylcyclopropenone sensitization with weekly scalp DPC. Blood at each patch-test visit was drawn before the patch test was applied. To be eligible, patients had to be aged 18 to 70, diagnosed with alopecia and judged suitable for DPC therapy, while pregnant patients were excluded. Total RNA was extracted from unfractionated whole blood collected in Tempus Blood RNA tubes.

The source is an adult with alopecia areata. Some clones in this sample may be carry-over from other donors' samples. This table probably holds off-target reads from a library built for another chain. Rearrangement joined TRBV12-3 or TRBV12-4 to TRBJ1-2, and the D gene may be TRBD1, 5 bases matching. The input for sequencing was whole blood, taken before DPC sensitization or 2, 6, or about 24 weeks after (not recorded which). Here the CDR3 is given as CASSLSGLGNYGYTF. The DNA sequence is TGTGCCAGCAGTTTATCGGGACTAGGAAACTATGGCTACACCTTC.